The TCR beta chain described here comes from a study of blood T cell repertoires in COVID-19. As for the study in general: Sites across the United States, Italy and Spain contributed samples from acute and convalescent COVID-19. Sample material is recorded as cDNA or gDNA derived from T cells, B-cell-depleted T cells, or PBMCs.

Exposed volunteers were people who met a COVID-19 case within 2 weeks before study entry. The CDR3 loop spans 14 amino acids. CDR1 is SEHNR, CDR2 FQNEAQ, per germline (reference sequence). V lost 11 bases and J lost 3, with 19 bases in between. Original data processing: By means of reference gene primer amplification, nucleated cell counts were estimated. The method was immunoSEQ multiplex PCR; TCRdb's version includes in-frame clones alone and lacks a portion of them. V and J calls and clone size come straight from that table; D and trimming were deduced from the DNA. The sample yields some 200,000 clones, about 83% seen once.

The TCR originated in a woman between 45 and 65 years old who had been exposed to COVID-19. Sequenced input: PBMCs or T cells enriched from blood (not recorded which). J is TRBJ1-1 and V is TRBV7-9; D possibly corresponds to TRBD1 (6 bases). For the CDR3, the DNA is TGTGCCCCCAAGGTCCAGGGGCAGGACACTGAAGCTTTCTTT. This sequence encodes CAPKVQGQDTEAFF.